This TCR beta chain is from a study of cytomegalovirus exposure and HLA in healthy donors. Study at large: From donors who were HLA-typed, an early data release held 80 million to 85 million unique TCRs.

PCR employed 60 Vbeta and 13 Jbeta primers. Sequenced by immunoSEQ multiplex PCR; TCRdb stores in-frame clones only, minus some. The sample includes about 190,000 clones, about 89% seen only once; the top ten take roughly 1.3%. Findings and caveats of the study: In an earlier analysis, in around 590 donors, most V segments appeared productive either ~90% or ~30% of the time.

The germline V and J ends were trimmed by 7 bases and 6 bases, with 25 bases remaining between them. This CDR3 is 17 amino acids long. Per germline, CDR1 LGHNA and CDR2 YNFKEQ. About this clone itself: Antigen unknown.

The donors were healthy bone marrow donors. Although they were nominally healthy when sampled, donors likely had unrecorded immune exposures. The chain couples TRBV4-2 to TRBJ2-1; tentatively, D is TRBD1 (5 bases). The clonotype originates from a man aged 30 to 39 in good health and CMV-seronegative. The source material was PBMCs. This CDR3 is CASTTKEPLRASNEQFF. In DNA, the CDR3 is TGTGCCAGCACCACCAAGGAGCCACTCAGGGCATCCAATGAGCAGTTCTTC.